This T cell receptor beta chain emerged from a study of cytomegalovirus exposure and HLA in healthy donors. General observations from the study: Cytomegalovirus association was listed for 150 or so TCR beta chains. Most TCR sequences proved rare, with some public TCRs found in many donors.

Using immunoSEQ multiplex PCR, the repertoire was profiled, and TCRdb retains in-frame clones only, with some absent. The table has 150,000 or so clones, about 89% seen once. This CDR3 has 16 residues. Trimming removed 5 bases from V and 9 bases from J; junction bases left unmatched: 14. CDR1 and CDR2 from the germline V gene are LNHNV and YYDKDF (reference sequence). Of note for this clone: Antigen unknown.

The sequencing input was PBMCs. The chain carries TRBV15 and TRBJ2-1; 9 bases are shared with TRBD2. This TCR was sampled from a woman aged 18-29 years in good health and CMV-seropositive. CDR3 bases: TGTGCCACCAGCCCTTTCGAGCTAGCGGGGCGGGGTGAGCAGTTCTTC. Protein sequence: CATSPFELAGRGEQFF.